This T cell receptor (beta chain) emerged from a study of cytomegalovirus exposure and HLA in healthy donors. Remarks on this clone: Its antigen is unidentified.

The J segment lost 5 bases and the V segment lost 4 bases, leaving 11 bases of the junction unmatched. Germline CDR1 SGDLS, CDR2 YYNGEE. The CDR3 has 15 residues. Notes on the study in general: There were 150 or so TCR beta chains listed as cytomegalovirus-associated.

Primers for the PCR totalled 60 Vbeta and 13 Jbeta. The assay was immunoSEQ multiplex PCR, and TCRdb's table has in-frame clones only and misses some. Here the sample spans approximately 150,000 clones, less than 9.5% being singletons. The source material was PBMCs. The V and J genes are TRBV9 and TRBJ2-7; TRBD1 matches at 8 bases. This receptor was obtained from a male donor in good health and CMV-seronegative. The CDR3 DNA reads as TGTGCCAGCAGCTTTAGCGGCAGGGGGCTGAACGAGCAGTACTTC. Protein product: CASSFSGRGLNEQYF. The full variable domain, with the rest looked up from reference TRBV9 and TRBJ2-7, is DSGVTQTPKHLITATGQRVTLRCSPRSGDLSVYWYQQSLDQGLQFLIQYYNGEERAKGNILERFSAQQFPDLHSELNLSSLELGDSALYFCASSFSGRGLNEQYFGPGTRLTVT.